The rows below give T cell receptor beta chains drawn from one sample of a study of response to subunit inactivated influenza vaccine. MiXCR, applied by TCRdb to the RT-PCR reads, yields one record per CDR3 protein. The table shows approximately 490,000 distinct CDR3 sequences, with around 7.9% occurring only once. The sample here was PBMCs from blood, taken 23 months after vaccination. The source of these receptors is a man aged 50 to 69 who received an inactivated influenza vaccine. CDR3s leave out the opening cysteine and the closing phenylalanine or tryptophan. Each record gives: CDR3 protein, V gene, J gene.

cdr3_aa: SVATGSRNQPQH; v_call: TRBV29-1; j_call: TRBJ1-5
cdr3_aa: ASSLLQGGAGELF; v_call: TRBV12-3/TRBV12-4; j_call: TRBJ2-2
cdr3_aa: ASSLGVYEQF; v_call: TRBV11-2; j_call: TRBJ2-1
cdr3_aa: ASSIEAGNNEQF; v_call: TRBV19; j_call: TRBJ2-1
cdr3_aa: ASSPGTEYEQY; v_call: TRBV7-2; j_call: TRBJ2-7
cdr3_aa: ASTSGGTISTDTQY; v_call: TRBV5-1; j_call: TRBJ2-3
cdr3_aa: ASSPAGTGVTGELF; v_call: TRBV18; j_call: TRBJ2-2
cdr3_aa: SVESNGGPTETQY; v_call: TRBV29-1; j_call: TRBJ2-5
cdr3_aa: SVAGTVEKLF; v_call: TRBV29-1; j_call: TRBJ1-4
cdr3_aa: ASSPGAGFNEQF; v_call: TRBV23-1; j_call: TRBJ2-1
cdr3_aa: ARGLGLSSYNEQF; v_call: TRBV7-2; j_call: TRBJ2-1
cdr3_aa: ATSDLLSDTQY; v_call: TRBV24-1; j_call: TRBJ2-3
cdr3_aa: ATSRGYETEAF; v_call: TRBV15; j_call: TRBJ1-1
cdr3_aa: AWSPPGAGNEQF; v_call: TRBV30; j_call: TRBJ2-1
cdr3_aa: ASSQGTVTDTQY; v_call: TRBV5-1; j_call: TRBJ2-3
cdr3_aa: ASSPWTSGGLAKNIQY; v_call: TRBV6-2/TRBV6-3; j_call: TRBJ2-4
cdr3_aa: ASSDRGNTDTQY; v_call: TRBV7-8; j_call: TRBJ2-3
cdr3_aa: ASRPRDTPAYEQY; v_call: TRBV19; j_call: TRBJ2-7
cdr3_aa: ASSQDLSLVMYEQF; v_call: TRBV3-1; j_call: TRBJ2-1
cdr3_aa: ASSIGGSRAVNQPQH; v_call: TRBV19; j_call: TRBJ1-5
cdr3_aa: ASSLVRGEGEQF; v_call: TRBV27; j_call: TRBJ2-1
cdr3_aa: AIRTSGGAGDTQY; v_call: TRBV10-3; j_call: TRBJ2-3
cdr3_aa: ASSGGTGGTGELF; v_call: TRBV5-1; j_call: TRBJ2-2
cdr3_aa: ASSVLAGGPHEQF; v_call: TRBV9; j_call: TRBJ2-1
cdr3_aa: ASSFSEGQSYEQY; v_call: TRBV11-2; j_call: TRBJ2-7
cdr3_aa: ASSYSAGGYEQY; v_call: TRBV6-2/TRBV6-3; j_call: TRBJ2-7